These 27 T cell receptor beta chains originate from one sample sequenced in a study of blood T cell repertoires in COVID-19. Data came from immunoSEQ multiplex PCR; TCRdb stores just in-frame clones and leaves some out. The sample yields about 140,000 clones, over 60% seen once. The sample was PBMCs or T cells enriched from blood (not recorded which). These receptors all stem from a woman aged 45-60 years who had recovered from COVID-19.

The chain couples TRBV7-9 to TRBJ1-2; D is possibly TRBD1 (5 bases). V was cut by 0 bases and J by 6 bases, with 14 bases left in between. Germline V gene lookup returns CDR1 SEHNR and CDR2 FQNEAQ (reference sequence). The CDR3 has 15 amino acids. As DNA, the CDR3 is TGTGCCAGCAGCTTAGCGGAGGGGAGGGCGGATGGCTACACCTTC. This sequence encodes CASSLAEGRADGYTF.

The rearrangement joins TRBV30 to TRBJ2-7, with D tentatively TRBD1 (6 bases). The CDR3 is 13 amino acids. Trimming took off 1 base at V and 4 bases at J, with 11 bases between the two ends. Germline V gene sequence: CDR1 GTSNPN, CDR2 SVGIG (reference sequence). CDR3 in amino acids: CAWSAGAEYEQYF. CDR3 DNA: TGTGCCTGGAGTGCAGGGGCTGAGTACGAGCAGTACTTC.

The chain has TRBV5-1 and TRBJ2-3; TRBD2 matches at 16 bases. Germline V gives CDR1 SGHRS, CDR2 YFSETQ. This CDR3 spans 20 amino acids. With 4 bases clipped from V and 2 bases from J, the junction kept 13 bases outside the gene matches. In DNA, the CDR3 is TGCGCCAGCAGCATCGCCCCGACCGGGACTAGCGGGGGGGACACAGATACGCAGTATTTT. Its translation is CASSIAPTGTSGGDTDTQYF. The full variable domain, with the rest looked up from reference TRBV5-1 and TRBJ2-3, is KAGVTQTPRYLIKTRGQQVTLSCSPISGHRSVSWYQQTPGQGLQFLFEYFSETQRNKGNFPGRFSGRQFSNSRSEMNVSTLELGDSALYLCASSIAPTGTSGGDTDTQYFGPGTRLTVL.

The chain links TRBV28 to TRBJ2-5; 9 bases fit TRBD2. CDR1 is MDHEN and CDR2 is SYDVKM in the germline V gene. The trim removed 5 bases at V and 2 bases at J, leaving 6 bases unmatched. The CDR3 runs to 15 residues. The DNA for the CDR3 is TGTGCCAGCAGTCCCGCGACTAGCGGACAAGAGACCCAGTACTTC. It encodes CASSPATSGQETQYF. The full variable domain, rest sourced from reference TRBV28 and TRBJ2-5, is DVKVTQSSRYLVKRTGEKVFLECVQDMDHENMFWYRQDPGLGLRLIYFSYDVKMKEKGDIPEGYSVSREKKERFSLILESASTNQTSMYLCASSPATSGQETQYFGPGTRLLVL.

The chain uses TRBV7-3 and TRBJ1-2; D call uncertain. CDR1 and CDR2 (germline): SGHTA, FQGTGA. V was clipped by 5 bases and J by 4 bases, with 11 bases between them. The CDR3 sequence is 13 residues long. The CDR3 DNA sequence: TGTGCCAGCAGCCGGGGTTTTGGCTATGGCTACACCTTC. Translating it yields CASSRGFGYGYTF.

The chain is built from TRBV27 and TRBJ1-2, with D possibly matching TRBD1 (6 bases). V shed 8 bases and J shed 7 bases, with 17 bases lying between them. The CDR3 has 13 residues. Germline V gene sequence: CDR1 MNHEY, CDR2 SMNVEV (reference sequence). The CDR3 sequence: CASVAAGASGYTF. DNA of the CDR3: TGTGCCAGCGTTGCGGCGGGGGCGAGTGGCTACACCTTC.

This rearrangement joins TRBV7-8 to TRBJ1-5, with no clear D. The V end lost 1 base, the J end lost 4 bases, and 14 bases lay between the germline ends. There are 16 residues in the CDR3. The germline V gene has CDR1 SGHVS and CDR2 FQNEAQ. The CDR3 is CASSLVAGYENQPQHF. CDR3 nucleotides: TGTGCCAGCAGCTTAGTCGCGGGTTACGAAAATCAGCCCCAGCATTTT.

This clone was recorded many times. The chain employs TRBV20-1 and TRBJ2-5; 10 bases are a match to TRBD2. There are 17 residues in the CDR3. The germline CDR1 and CDR2 sequences are DFQATT and SNEGSKA (reference sequence). J was trimmed by 4 bases and V by 3 bases; bases with no gene match: 14. This chain's CDR3 is CSASRPSGGYEGETQYF. The CDR3 DNA reads as TGCAGTGCTAGTCGGCCTAGCGGGGGCTACGAGGGAGAGACCCAGTACTTC.

The rearrangement links TRBV19 to TRBJ1-1, with 9 nucleotides matching TRBD1. This CDR3 is 16 amino acids long. Germline V gene lookup returns CDR1 LNHDA and CDR2 SQIVND (reference sequence). After removal of 4 bases from V and 6 bases from J, the junction contained 12 bases not matched to a gene. Here the CDR3 DNA reads TGTGCCAGTAGTAATCCGGGGACAGGGAGAGGCGCTGAAGCTTTCTTT. Translating gives CASSNPGTGRGAEAFF.

The gene calls are TRBV6-6 and TRBJ1-2, with 12 bases that match TRBD1. Germline CDR1 MNHNY, CDR2 SVGAGI (reference sequence). Unmatched junction bases numbered 3, after V lost 1 base and J lost 6 bases. The CDR3 runs 15 residues. The CDR3 DNA follows: TGTGCCAGCAGTTACTTGGGACAGGGGGCAGATGGCTACACCTTC. Its protein product is CASSYLGQGADGYTF.

The V and J genes are TRBV7-3 and TRBJ2-1; 8 nucleotides match TRBD2. Per germline, CDR1 SGHTA and CDR2 FQGTGA. The CDR3 spans 13 residues. The ends lost 4 bases at V and 6 bases at J; junction bases unmatched: 2. CDR3 in amino acids: CASSWGTSNEQFF. The CDR3 DNA reads as TGTGCCAGCAGCTGGGGGACTAGCAATGAGCAGTTCTTC.

The chain recombines TRBV10-2 with TRBJ1-3; 9 bases match TRBD1. The CDR3 has 14 amino acids. Losses at the gene ends were 7 bases for V and 8 bases for J; bases not matched to a gene: 9. Germline values: CDR1 WSHSY, CDR2 SAAADI. CDR3 bases: TGCGCCAGCACCAGACAGGGGGGCTCTGACACCATATATTTT. Translating gives CASTRQGGSDTIYF.

This CDR3 is CASSLDRYGYTF. The DNA for the CDR3 is TGTGCCAGCAGTTTAGATCGGTATGGCTACACCTTC. The chain has TRBV12-3 or TRBV12-4 and TRBJ1-2; no clear D gene. The V end was cut by 1 base, the J end by 5 bases, with 5 bases between. This CDR3 spans 12 amino acids.

The rearrangement uses TRBV9 and TRBJ2-7, with 7 bases fitting TRBD2. This CDR3 contains 17 residues. V gave up 4 bases and J gave up 0 bases; unmatched junction bases: 13. The germline CDR1 and CDR2 sequences are SGDLS and YYNGEE. The CDR3 here is CASSPEALAVTSYEQYF. The CDR3 coding sequence is TGTGCCAGCAGCCCCGAGGCCCTAGCGGTGACCTCCTACGAGCAGTACTTC.

The chain joins TRBV27 to TRBJ1-1; 10 nucleotides align to TRBD1. Germline lookup yields CDR1 MNHEY and CDR2 SMNVEV (reference sequence). Trimming removed 5 bases from V and 4 bases from J; junction bases left unmatched: 10. This CDR3 contains 16 residues. The CDR3 sequence is CASSANPGQGSTEAFF. CDR3 sequence (DNA): TGTGCCAGCAGTGCGAACCCGGGACAGGGGTCCACTGAAGCTTTCTTT.

The chain joins TRBV2 to TRBJ1-3, with 7 nucleotides matching TRBD1. V trimming: 3 bases; J trimming: 0 bases; junction bases outside the gene matches: 11. The CDR3 has 18 residues. Germline CDR1 and CDR2: SNHLY and FYNNEI. CDR3 sequence reads: CASSDLPGQTSSGNTIYF. In nucleotides, the CDR3 is TGTGCCAGCAGTGATTTACCGGGACAGACAAGCTCTGGAAACACCATATATTTT.

This rearrangement joins TRBV24-1 to TRBJ1-4; TRBD1 agrees at 8 bases. The CDR3 sequence is 14 residues long. The germline gives CDR1 KGHDR, CDR2 SFDVKD. Trimming took 7 bases from V and 7 from J; bases not matched to a gene: 7. CDR3 loop: CATSRDRTFEKLFF. Written as DNA, the CDR3 is TGTGCCACCAGCCGGGACAGGACTTTTGAAAAACTGTTTTTT.

The rearrangement links TRBV30 to TRBJ2-1; weak D call: TRBD1 (5 bases). Germline V gives CDR1 GTSNPN, CDR2 SVGIG (reference sequence). The CDR3 has 15 residues. The V and J ends lost 0 bases and 0 bases respectively, with 9 bases between them. In DNA form, the CDR3 reads TGTGCCTGGAGTGTGACAGCTAGCTCCTACAATGAGCAGTTCTTC. Encoded protein: CAWSVTASSYNEQFF.

This clone was seen a few times. The chain carries TRBV29-1 and TRBJ2-7; TRBD1 matches at 7 bases. With V trimmed by 5 bases and J by 5 bases, 3 bases remained unmatched. The CDR3 spans 11 residues. Germline V gene lookup returns CDR1 SQVTM and CDR2 ANQGSEA. CDR3 DNA sequence: TGCAGCGTTCAGAGGGGGCACGAGCAGTACTTC. This translates into CSVQRGHEQYF.

This clone was detected only a few times. This chain joins TRBV27 and TRBJ1-4; 8 bases map to TRBD1. V was clipped by 4 bases and J by 7 bases; unmatched bases: 8. The CDR3 has 15 amino acids. CDR1 is MNHEY and CDR2 is SMNVEV in the germline V gene (reference sequence). CDR3 protein: CASSYLGQGSEKLFF. The CDR3 DNA follows: TGTGCCAGCAGTTATCTTGGACAGGGCAGTGAAAAACTGTTTTTT.

The CDR3 loop is CASSSLYSSTNYGYTF. CDR3 sequence (DNA): TGTGCCAGCAGCTCTCTGTACAGCTCTACTAACTATGGCTACACCTTC. This rearrangement joins TRBV11-1 to TRBJ1-2, with D unresolved. Germline V gives CDR1 SGHAT, CDR2 FQDESV (reference sequence). Trimming pared 4 bases from V and 0 bases from J, leaving 15 bases between. The CDR3 contains 16 residues.

This clone has just one count. V usage is TRBV6-5 and J usage is TRBJ2-7; 13 bases line up with TRBD2. The germline gives CDR1 MNHEY, CDR2 SVGAGI. This CDR3 is built from 15 residues. J lost 4 bases, V lost 5 bases, and 5 bases had no gene match. Here the CDR3 DNA reads TGTGCCAGCAGTCACGGACTAGCGGGAGAATACGAGCAGTACTTC. It encodes CASSHGLAGEYEQYF.

The rearrangement joins TRBV6-1 to TRBJ2-1; the D is unclear. The CDR3 runs 14 residues. Germline V CDR1 and CDR2: MNHNS, SASEGT. Trimming cost V 2 bases and J 9 bases, with 14 bases left between them. The CDR3 here is CASSEYRSISEQFF. DNA for the CDR3: TGTGCCAGCAGTGAATATCGGAGTATCAGTGAGCAGTTCTTC.

This clone was observed a handful of times. The chain uses TRBV27 and TRBJ2-7; 7 positions agree with TRBD2. CDR3 length: 17 residues. Germline V lookup: CDR1 MNHEY, CDR2 SMNVEV (reference sequence). The J segment lost 3 bases and the V segment lost 1 base, leaving 12 bases of the junction unmatched. CDR3 coding DNA: TGTGCCAGCAGTTTATACGACGCCGGGGGGTTGAGCTACGAGCAGTACTTC. It codes for CASSLYDAGGLSYEQYF.

The rearrangement uses TRBV3-1 (or the pseudogene TRBV3-2) and TRBJ2-2, with 8 positions matching TRBD2. This CDR3 has 17 residues. With 0 bases clipped from V and 0 bases from J, the junction kept 3 bases outside the gene matches. Germline-derived CDR1 and CDR2 are LGHDT and YNNKEL (reference sequence). The CDR3 reads CASSQDRGLANTGELFF. CDR3 DNA: TGTGCCAGCAGCCAAGATCGGGGACTAGCGAACACCGGGGAGCTGTTTTTT.

J is TRBJ2-7 and V is TRBV6-2 or TRBV6-3, with 7 bases fitting TRBD2. CDR1 is MNHEY, CDR2 SVGEGT, per germline. The CDR3 contains 16 residues. V shed 3 bases and J 6 bases; nucleotides not matched to a gene: 14. The CDR3: CASSYSSGRRRSEQYF. CDR3 coding DNA: TGTGCCAGCAGTTATTCTAGCGGCCGGCGGCGGAGCGAGCAGTACTTC.

This clone was detected a few times. The chain couples TRBV3-1 (or the pseudogene TRBV3-2) to TRBJ2-2; TRBD2 aligns across 13 bases. The CDR3 loop spans 16 amino acids. The germline V gene has CDR1 LGHDT and CDR2 YNNKEL (reference sequence). Trimming cost V 3 bases and J 5 bases; bases outside gene matches: 3. Here the CDR3 reads CASSQGTSGVTGELFF. The CDR3 coding sequence is TGTGCCAGCAGCCAGGGGACTAGCGGGGTGACCGGGGAGCTGTTTTTT.